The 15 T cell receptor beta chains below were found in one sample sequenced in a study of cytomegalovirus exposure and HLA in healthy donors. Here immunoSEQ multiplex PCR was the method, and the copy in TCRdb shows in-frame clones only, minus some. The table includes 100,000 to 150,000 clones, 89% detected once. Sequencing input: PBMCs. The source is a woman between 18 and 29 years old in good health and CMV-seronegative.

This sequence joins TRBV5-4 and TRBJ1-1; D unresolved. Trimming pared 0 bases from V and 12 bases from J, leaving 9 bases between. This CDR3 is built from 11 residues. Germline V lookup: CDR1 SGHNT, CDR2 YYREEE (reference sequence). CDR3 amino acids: CASSLGSGTFF. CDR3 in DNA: TGTGCCAGCAGCTTGGGTTCGGGAACTTTCTTT.

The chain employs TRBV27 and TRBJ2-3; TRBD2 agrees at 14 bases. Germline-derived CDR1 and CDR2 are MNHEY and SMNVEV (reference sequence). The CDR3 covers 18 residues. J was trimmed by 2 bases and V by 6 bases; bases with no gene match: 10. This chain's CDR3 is CASSPGLAGVRVTDTQYF. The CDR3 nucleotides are TGTGCCAGCAGCCCGGGACTAGCGGGAGTTCGAGTCACAGATACGCAGTATTTT.

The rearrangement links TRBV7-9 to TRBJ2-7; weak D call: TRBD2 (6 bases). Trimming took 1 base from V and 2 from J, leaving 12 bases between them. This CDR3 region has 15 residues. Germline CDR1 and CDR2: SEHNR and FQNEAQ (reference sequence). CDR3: CASSLGLANPYEQYF. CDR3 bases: TGTGCCAGCAGCTTAGGTCTAGCGAATCCCTACGAGCAGTACTTC.

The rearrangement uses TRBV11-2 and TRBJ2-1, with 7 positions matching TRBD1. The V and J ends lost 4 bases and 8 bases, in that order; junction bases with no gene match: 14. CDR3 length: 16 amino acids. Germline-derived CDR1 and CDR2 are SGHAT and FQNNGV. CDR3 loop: CASSYHRGAPGDEQFF. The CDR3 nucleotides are TGTGCCAGCAGCTACCACAGGGGCGCCCCGGGCGATGAGCAGTTCTTC.

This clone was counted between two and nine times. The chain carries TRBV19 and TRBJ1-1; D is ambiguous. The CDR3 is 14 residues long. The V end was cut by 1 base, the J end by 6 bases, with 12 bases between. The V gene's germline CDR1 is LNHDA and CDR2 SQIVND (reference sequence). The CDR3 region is CASSIAAGFSEAFF. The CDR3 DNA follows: TGTGCCAGTAGTATAGCGGCGGGATTCTCTGAAGCTTTCTTT.

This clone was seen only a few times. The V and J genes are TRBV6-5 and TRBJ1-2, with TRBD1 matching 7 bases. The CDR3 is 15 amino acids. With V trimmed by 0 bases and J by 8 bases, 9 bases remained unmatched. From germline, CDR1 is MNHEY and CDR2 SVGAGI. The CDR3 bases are TGTGCCAGCAGTTACTCGAGGGGGCTCTTCTTCGGCTACACCTTC. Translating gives CASSYSRGLFFGYTF.

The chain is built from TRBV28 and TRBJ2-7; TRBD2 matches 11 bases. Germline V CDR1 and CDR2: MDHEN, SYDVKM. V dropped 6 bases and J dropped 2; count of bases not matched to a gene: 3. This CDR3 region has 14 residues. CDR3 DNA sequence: TGTGCCAGCAGACCACTAGCGGGGGCCTACGAGCAGTACTTC. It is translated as CASRPLAGAYEQYF.

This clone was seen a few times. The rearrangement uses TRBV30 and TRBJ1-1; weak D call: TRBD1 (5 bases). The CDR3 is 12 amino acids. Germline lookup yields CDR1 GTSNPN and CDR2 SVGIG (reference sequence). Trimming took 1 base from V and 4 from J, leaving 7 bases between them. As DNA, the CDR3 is TGTGCCTGGAGTGACAGGCGCACTGAAGCTTTCTTT. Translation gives CAWSDRRTEAFF.

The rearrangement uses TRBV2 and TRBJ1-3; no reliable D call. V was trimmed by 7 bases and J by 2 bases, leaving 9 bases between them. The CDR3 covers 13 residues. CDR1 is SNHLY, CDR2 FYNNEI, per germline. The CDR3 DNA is TGTGCCAGCACTTTAGCTGCTGGAAACACCATATATTTT. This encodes CASTLAAGNTIYF.

CDR3 residues: CASSLPPGQMNTEAFF. In DNA form, the CDR3 reads TGTGCCAGCAGTCTCCCTCCGGGACAAATGAACACTGAAGCTTTCTTT. This chain uses TRBV2 with TRBJ1-1; the D gene is possibly TRBD1 (6 bases). CDR3 length equals 16 residues. Germline-derived CDR1 and CDR2 are SNHLY and FYNNEI. Trimming pared 5 bases from V and 0 bases from J, leaving 16 bases between.

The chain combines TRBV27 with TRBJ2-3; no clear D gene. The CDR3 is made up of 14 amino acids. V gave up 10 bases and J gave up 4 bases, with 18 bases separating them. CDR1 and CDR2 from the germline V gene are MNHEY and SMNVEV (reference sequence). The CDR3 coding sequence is TGTGCCACCTCCCCGGCAGGTAGTCCAGATACGCAGTATTTT. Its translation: CATSPAGSPDTQYF.

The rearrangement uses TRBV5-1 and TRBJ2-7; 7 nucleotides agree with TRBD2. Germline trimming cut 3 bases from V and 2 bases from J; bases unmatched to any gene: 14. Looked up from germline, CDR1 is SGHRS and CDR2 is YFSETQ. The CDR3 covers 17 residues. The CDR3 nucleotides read TGCGCCAGCAGCTCCCGGAGTTGGAGCGGGACCACCTACGAGCAGTACTTC. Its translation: CASSSRSWSGTTYEQYF.

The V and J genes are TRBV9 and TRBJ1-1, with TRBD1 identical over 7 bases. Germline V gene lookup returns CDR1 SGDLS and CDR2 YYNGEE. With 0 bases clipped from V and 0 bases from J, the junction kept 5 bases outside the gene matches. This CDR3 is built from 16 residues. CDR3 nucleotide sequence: TGTGCCAGCAGCGTAGGTGGGACAGTATTGAACACTGAAGCTTTCTTT. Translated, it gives CASSVGGTVLNTEAFF.

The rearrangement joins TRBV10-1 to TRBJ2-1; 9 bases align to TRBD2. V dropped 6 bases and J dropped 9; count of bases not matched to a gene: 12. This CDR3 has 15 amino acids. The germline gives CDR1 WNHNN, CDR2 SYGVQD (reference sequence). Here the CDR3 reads CASRNTPAGGAEQFF. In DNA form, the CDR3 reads TGCGCCAGCAGGAACACTCCGGCGGGGGGGGCTGAGCAGTTCTTC.

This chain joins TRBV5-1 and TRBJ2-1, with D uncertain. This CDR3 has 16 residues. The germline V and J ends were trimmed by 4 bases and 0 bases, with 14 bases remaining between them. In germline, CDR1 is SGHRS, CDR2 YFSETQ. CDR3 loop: CASSDLRMSSYNEQFF. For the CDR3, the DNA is TGCGCCAGCAGCGATCTCCGCATGAGCTCCTACAATGAGCAGTTCTTC.